Listed below are T cell receptor beta chains from one sample, sequenced in a study of human T cells and chemical hapten exposure. From the RACE reads, TCRdb called clonotypes with MiXCR, one entry per CDR3 protein. The sample carries 95,000 to 130,000 distinct CDR3 sequences, about 12% recorded once. The sequencing used whole blood, collected in connection with sensitization to the hapten diphenylcyclopropenone (DPC). Receptor source: a woman aged 45-65 years with alopecia areata. Some clones in this sample may be carry-over from other donors' samples. Each CDR3 is given with its conserved first and last residue. A D gene is named only where the DNA matches it firmly. Clone size is stated in some rows and not others, as once, few, many or a class when expanded.

cdr3_aa: CASSSSATSPREQYF; cdr3_nt: TGTGCCAGCAGTTCCTCGGCGACTAGCCCTCGCGAGCAGTACTTC; d_call: TRBD2; v_call: TRBV12-3/TRBV12-4; clone_size: NA; j_call: TRBJ2-7
cdr3_aa: CSAREGVMNTEAFF; cdr3_nt: TGCAGTGCTAGAGAGGGGGTAATGAACACTGAAGCTTTCTTT; d_call: NA; v_call: TRBV20-1; clone_size: many; j_call: TRBJ1-1
cdr3_aa: CASSLRGIGTEAFF; cdr3_nt: TGTGCCAGCAGTCTGAGGGGGATTGGTACTGAAGCTTTCTTT; d_call: NA; v_call: TRBV28; clone_size: many; j_call: TRBJ1-1
cdr3_aa: CASSSIRDLLNTEAFF; cdr3_nt: TGTGCCAGCAGCTCGATCCGGGACTTACTGAACACTGAAGCTTTCTTT; d_call: NA; v_call: TRBV11-2; clone_size: few; j_call: TRBJ1-1
cdr3_aa: CASSQEGADQPQHF; cdr3_nt: TGTGCCAGCAGCCAAGAGGGGGCGGATCAGCCCCAGCATTTT; d_call: NA; v_call: TRBV3-1; clone_size: few; j_call: TRBJ1-5
cdr3_aa: CASSSQGAGYGYTF; cdr3_nt: TGTGCCAGCAGTTCTCAGGGGGCTGGGTATGGCTACACCTTC; d_call: TRBD1; v_call: TRBV6-5; clone_size: many; j_call: TRBJ1-2
cdr3_aa: CASSRPRELGTEAFF; cdr3_nt: TGTGCCAGCAGTCGACCCAGAGAGCTCGGCACTGAAGCTTTCTTT; d_call: NA; v_call: TRBV28; clone_size: NA; j_call: TRBJ1-1
cdr3_aa: CSRASGQGHTEAFF; cdr3_nt: TGCAGTAGAGCTTCCGGGCAGGGCCACACTGAAGCTTTCTTT; d_call: NA; v_call: TRBV20-1; clone_size: few; j_call: TRBJ1-1
cdr3_aa: CASSPPGQGWANVLTF; cdr3_nt: TGTGCCAGCTCACCCCCGGGACAGGGTTGGGCCAACGTCCTGACTTTC; d_call: TRBD1; v_call: TRBV18; clone_size: few; j_call: TRBJ2-6
cdr3_aa: CASSPQSFSSYEQYF; cdr3_nt: TGCGCCAGCAGCCCCCAAAGTTTCAGCTCCTACGAGCAGTACTTC; d_call: NA; v_call: TRBV4-1; clone_size: many; j_call: TRBJ2-7
cdr3_aa: CASTLTGLGNQPQHF; cdr3_nt: TGTGCCAGCACCCTGACAGGGCTCGGCAATCAGCCCCAGCATTTT; d_call: TRBD1; v_call: TRBV7-2; clone_size: few; j_call: TRBJ1-5
cdr3_aa: CASSADSWEQPQHF; cdr3_nt: TGTGCCAGCTCAGCGGACTCCTGGGAGCAGCCCCAGCATTTT; d_call: NA; v_call: TRBV18; clone_size: many; j_call: TRBJ1-5
cdr3_aa: CASSPAAQETQYF; cdr3_nt: TGTGCCAGCTCACCGGCAGCACAAGAGACCCAGTACTTC; d_call: NA; v_call: TRBV18; clone_size: few; j_call: TRBJ2-5
cdr3_aa: CASMIKLSGPRMHF; cdr3_nt: TGTGCCAGCATGATTAAACTTTCCGGGCCTCGAATGCATTTT; d_call: NA; v_call: TRBV28; clone_size: few; j_call: TRBJ1-5
cdr3_aa: CASSPTLYGYTF; cdr3_nt: TGTGCCAGCAGCCCAACCCTCTATGGCTACACCTTC; d_call: NA; v_call: TRBV28; clone_size: few; j_call: TRBJ1-2
cdr3_aa: CASSSSPAAGNQPQHF; cdr3_nt: TGTGCCAGCAGTTCTAGCCCGGCCGCGGGGAATCAGCCCCAGCATTTT; d_call: NA; v_call: TRBV28; clone_size: many; j_call: TRBJ1-5
cdr3_aa: CASSVRGTGGLETQYF; cdr3_nt: TGCGCCAGCAGCGTACGCGGGACAGGGGGCTTAGAGACCCAGTACTTC; d_call: TRBD1; v_call: TRBV5-1; clone_size: NA; j_call: TRBJ2-5
cdr3_aa: CASNPWTGGIGELFF; cdr3_nt: TGTGCCAGCAACCCTTGGACAGGGGGTATCGGGGAGCTGTTTTTT; d_call: TRBD1; v_call: TRBV28; clone_size: NA; j_call: TRBJ2-2
cdr3_aa: CASSEARVANSPLHF; cdr3_nt: TGTGCCAGCAGTGAGGCCAGGGTAGCGAACTCACCCCTCCACTTT; d_call: NA; v_call: TRBV25-1; clone_size: many; j_call: TRBJ1-6
cdr3_aa: CASSSAGQDYEQYF; cdr3_nt: TGTGCCAGCAGCTCGGCGGGCCAGGATTACGAGCAGTACTTC; d_call: NA; v_call: TRBV7-9; clone_size: NA; j_call: TRBJ2-7
cdr3_aa: CASSYGQGSSYNSPLHF; cdr3_nt: TGTGCCAGCAGTTACGGCCAAGGGAGCTCCTATAATTCACCCCTCCACTTT; d_call: NA; v_call: TRBV6-6; clone_size: NA; j_call: TRBJ1-6
cdr3_aa: CASRGGGTDTQYF; cdr3_nt: TGTGCCAGCAGGGGCGGGGGCACAGATACGCAGTATTTT; d_call: NA; v_call: TRBV7-2; clone_size: NA; j_call: TRBJ2-3
cdr3_aa: CASRRDRGRGNYGYTF; cdr3_nt: TGTGCCAGCAGGCGGGACAGGGGGCGCGGAAACTATGGCTACACCTTC; d_call: TRBD1; v_call: TRBV27; clone_size: NA; j_call: TRBJ1-2